This TCR beta chain appears in the sequencing data of a study of blood T cells in healthy people across ages. V was pared by 0 bases and J by 6 bases, with 9 bases of the junction left unmatched. The germline gives CDR1 DFQATT, CDR2 SNEGSKA (reference sequence). The length of the CDR3 is 16 residues. A sample-barcoded 5' primer and a J-beta primer mix were used in a second PCR of roughly 7 to 11 cycles. TCRdb processed the 5' RACE reads anew with MiXCR; each CDR3 protein has one entry. The sample has under 700,000 distinct CDR3 sequences, 24% seen once. This clonotype came up a few times. These data were also filed under a second study, of T cells of mothers and their children.

Material: blood. This TCR was sampled from a boy younger than 18 in good health. V usage is TRBV20-1 and J usage is TRBJ2-4; 9 bases map to TRBD1. The CDR3 sequence: CSAREPTGGASNIQYF. The DNA for the CDR3 is TGCAGTGCTAGAGAACCCACAGGGGGCGCTTCAAACATTCAGTACTTC.